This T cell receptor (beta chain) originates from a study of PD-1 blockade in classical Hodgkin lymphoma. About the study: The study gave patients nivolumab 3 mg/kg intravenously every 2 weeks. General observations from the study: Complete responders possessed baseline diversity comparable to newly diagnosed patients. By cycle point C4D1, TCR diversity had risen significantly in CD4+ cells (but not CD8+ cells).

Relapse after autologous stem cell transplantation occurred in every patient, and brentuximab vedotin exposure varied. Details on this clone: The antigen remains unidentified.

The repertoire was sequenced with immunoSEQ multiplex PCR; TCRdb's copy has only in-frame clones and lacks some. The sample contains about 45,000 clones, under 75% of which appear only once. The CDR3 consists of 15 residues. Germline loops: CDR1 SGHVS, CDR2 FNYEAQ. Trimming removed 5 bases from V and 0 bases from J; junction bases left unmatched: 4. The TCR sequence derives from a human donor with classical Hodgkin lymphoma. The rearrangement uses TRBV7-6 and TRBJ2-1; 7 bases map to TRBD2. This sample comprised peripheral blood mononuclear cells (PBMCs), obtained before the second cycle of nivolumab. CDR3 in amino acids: CASSGGGSSYNEQFF. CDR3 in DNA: TGTGCCAGCAGCGGAGGCGGGAGCTCCTACAATGAGCAGTTCTTC.